The 32 T cell receptor beta chains given below trace back to one sample, sequenced in a study of blood T cell repertoires in COVID-19 (dated by TCRdb to the early 2020s). Library preparation employed the immunoSEQ multiplex PCR assay. As stored in TCRdb, this immuneACCESS dataset retains in-frame rearrangements with V and J assigned. A fraction of the clones does not appear; measured against another copy, unresolved V genes explain less than half of the discrepancy, and the remainder lacks a known reason. Within this sample are hundreds of thousands of clones, with approximately 89% of them counted one time only. Of the sample, roughly 12% is held by the ten largest clones. Sequencing was carried out using peripheral blood. These receptors came from a woman in her 50s with COVID-19, enrolled during active disease.

The chain is built from TRBV5-5 and TRBJ2-7, with 7 nucleotides matching TRBD2. CDR3 size: 15 residues. Germline lookup yields CDR1 SGHKS and CDR2 YYEKEE (reference sequence). The V gene end was trimmed by 5 bases and the J gene end by 1 base; junction bases not matched to a gene: 9. The DNA of the CDR3 is TGTGCCAGCAGACTTGGAGCTAGCGGATCCTACGAGCAGTACTTC. Its translation is CASRLGASGSYEQYF. The variable domain in full, with the rest retrieved from reference TRBV5-5 and TRBJ2-7, is DAGVTQSPTHLIKTRGQQVTLRCSPISGHKSVSWYQQVLGQGPQFIFQYYEKEERGRGNFPDRFSARQFPNYSSELNVNALLLGDSALYLCASRLGASGSYEQYFGPGTRLTVT.

CDR3 sequence (DNA): TGCGCCAGCAGCCAAGCCGGACATGTTGGCTACACCTTC. It encodes CASSQAGHVGYTF. The chain couples TRBV4-1 to TRBJ1-2; D perhaps matches TRBD1 (5 bases). CDR1 and CDR2 (germline): MGHRA, YSYEKL. Trimming took off 1 base at V and 7 bases at J, with 10 bases between the two ends. This CDR3 contains 13 residues.

This chain joins TRBV24-1 and TRBJ2-3; TRBD2 agrees at 7 bases. The CDR3 runs to 16 residues. Germline loops: CDR1 KGHDR, CDR2 SFDVKD. J was trimmed by 3 bases and V by 3 bases; bases with no gene match: 8. The CDR3, as DNA: TGTGCCACCAGTGATCGCCGGGACGGGGGGACAGATACGCAGTATTTT. It codes for CATSDRRDGGTDTQYF.

The CDR3 DNA sequence: TGTGCCAGCAGCTTGGGGGGGAACTATGGCTACACCTTC. This sequence encodes CASSLGGNYGYTF. The chain joins TRBV7-2 to TRBJ1-2, with D maybe TRBD1 (5 bases). The CDR3 totals 13 residues. Germline CDR1 is SGHTA and CDR2 is FQGNSA. Trimming pared 3 bases from V and 2 bases from J, leaving 7 bases between.

V is TRBV11-1 and J is TRBJ2-3, with 7 nucleotides matching TRBD2. The CDR3 totals 15 residues. Trimming took 3 bases from V and 4 from J; bases not matched to a gene: 7. CDR1 and CDR2 from the germline V gene are SGHAT and FQDESV (reference sequence). The CDR3 spells CASSFLTGGPDTQYF. As DNA, the CDR3 is TGTGCCAGCAGCTTCCTCACGGGGGGACCAGATACGCAGTATTTT.

This clone was observed a few times. The chain is built from TRBV5-1 and TRBJ1-5, with a possible D match to TRBD1 (6 bases). The CDR3 totals 14 residues. From germline, CDR1 is SGHRS and CDR2 YFSETQ. Deletions cut 0 bases from V and 7 bases from J, with 11 bases between. The CDR3 region is CASSLVAGEQPQHF. CDR3 bases: TGCGCCAGCAGCTTGGTCGCAGGGGAACAGCCCCAGCATTTT. The full variable domain, in which reference TRBV5-1 and TRBJ1-5 provide the parts outside the CDR3, is KAGVTQTPRYLIKTRGQQVTLSCSPISGHRSVSWYQQTPGQGLQFLFEYFSETQRNKGNFPGRFSGRQFSNSRSEMNVSTLELGDSALYLCASSLVAGEQPQHFGDGTRLSIL.

This clone came up once. V and J are TRBV21-1 and TRBJ2-3; whether TRBD2, the table's D call, matches the DNA was not checked. TRBV21-1 is listed as a pseudogene. The CDR3 contains 18 residues. The CDR3 DNA follows: TGTGCCAGCAGCAAAGCTAGCGGGGGGTCCACTAGCACAGATACGCAGTATTTT. Its translation: CASSKASGGSTSTDTQYF.

The chain combines TRBV27 with TRBJ1-2, with D unclear. CDR1 and CDR2 (germline): MNHEY, SMNVEV (reference sequence). Trimming stripped 8 bases from V and 2 bases from J, with 15 bases between. This CDR3 has 14 amino acids. CDR3 loop: CASRRGGRNYGYTF. The DNA of the CDR3 is TGTGCCAGCCGACGGGGAGGGAGGAACTATGGCTACACCTTC.

The V gene is TRBV27, the J gene TRBJ1-4, with unresolved D. The ends were cut back, 5 bases at V and 3 bases at J, with 13 bases in the middle. In germline, CDR1 is MNHEY, CDR2 SMNVEV (reference sequence). The CDR3 is 15 residues long. The CDR3 reads CASSRRADPNEKLFF. The DNA of the CDR3 is TGTGCCAGCAGTAGGAGGGCAGACCCTAATGAAAAACTGTTTTTT.

The V gene is TRBV5-4, the J gene TRBJ1-1; TRBD1 agrees at 8 bases. Looked up from germline, CDR1 is SGHNT and CDR2 is YYREEE (reference sequence). The CDR3 spans 14 residues. V gave up 5 bases and J gave up 5 bases; unmatched junction bases: 8. The DNA for the CDR3 is TGTGCCAGCAGTCTCGGACAGGGAGTGACTGAAGCTTTCTTT. This sequence encodes CASSLGQGVTEAFF.

This chain links TRBV3-1 (or the pseudogene TRBV3-2) with TRBJ2-1; TRBD2 matches 13 bases. V lost 7 bases and J lost 4; bases outside the gene matches: 4. Germline lookup yields CDR1 LGHDT and CDR2 YNNKEL (reference sequence). This CDR3 is 15 amino acids long. In DNA form, the CDR3 reads TGTGCCAGCACCTCGACTAGCGGGGGGTACAATGAGCAGTTCTTC. This sequence encodes CASTSTSGGYNEQFF.

The chain joins TRBV2 to TRBJ2-1; 13 bases agree with TRBD2. Unmatched junction bases numbered 6, after V lost 4 bases and J lost 9 bases. The V gene's germline CDR1 is SNHLY and CDR2 FYNNEI. The CDR3 has 15 residues. The DNA of the CDR3 is TGTGCCAGCAGTGTACTAGCGGGGGGGCCTGGTGAGCAGTTCTTC. It specifies CASSVLAGGPGEQFF.

This sequence joins TRBV5-1 and TRBJ1-2; 8 nucleotides line up with TRBD1. CDR1 is SGHRS, CDR2 YFSETQ, per germline. The junction had 11 bases not matched to a gene; V was cut back by 5 bases and J by 5 bases. The CDR3 loop spans 15 amino acids. The CDR3 spells CASRRPGQGSYGYTF. In DNA, the CDR3 is TGCGCCAGCAGACGTCCCGGACAGGGCTCTTATGGCTACACCTTC.

The CDR3, as DNA: TGTGCCAGCAGCCGCCAGGGGGCGCAGGTCAAAAACATTCAGTACTTC. Amino acid sequence: CASSRQGAQVKNIQYF. This chain connects TRBV27 to TRBJ2-4, with TRBD1 identical over 8 bases. The germline CDR1 and CDR2 sequences are MNHEY and SMNVEV (reference sequence). The CDR3 spans 16 residues. Germline trimming cut 6 bases from V and 3 bases from J; bases unmatched to any gene: 10.

The rearrangement links TRBV4-1 to TRBJ1-3; 8 nucleotides align to TRBD1. CDR3 length: 17 residues. The trim removed 1 base at V and 3 bases at J, leaving 8 bases unmatched. Germline lookup yields CDR1 MGHRA and CDR2 YSYEKL. DNA for the CDR3: TGCGCCAGCAGCCAAGGGAGGCAGGGGGCGCTTGGAAACACCATATATTTT. Encoded protein: CASSQGRQGALGNTIYF.

Written as DNA, the CDR3 is TGTGCCAGCAGCTTATGGACAGGGGGCAGGAGCAATCAGCCCCAGCATTTT. Translation gives CASSLWTGGRSNQPQHF. The chain is built from TRBV7-9 and TRBJ1-5; TRBD1 matches 11 bases. This CDR3 is built from 17 residues. With V trimmed by 2 bases and J by 1 base, 4 bases remained unmatched. The germline gives CDR1 SEHNR, CDR2 FQNEAQ (reference sequence).

This sequence joins TRBV28 and TRBJ2-7, with unresolved D. The ends were cut back, 4 bases at V and 11 bases at J, with 12 bases in the middle. This CDR3 is built from 11 residues. Looked up from germline, CDR1 is MDHEN and CDR2 is SYDVKM. The CDR3 bases are TGTGCCAGCAGTTGGCACAGTTTGAAGTACTTC. This encodes CASSWHSLKYF.

The rearrangement links TRBV9 to TRBJ1-4; TRBD1 matches at 7 bases. Per germline, CDR1 SGDLS and CDR2 YYNGEE. J lost 0 bases, V lost 4 bases, and 3 bases had no gene match. The CDR3 length is 15 residues. The CDR3: CASSSTGATNEKLFF. The CDR3 region has the DNA TGTGCCAGCAGCTCCACAGGGGCAACTAATGAAAAACTGTTTTTT.

This rearrangement joins TRBV6-5 to TRBJ1-5, with D maybe TRBD1 (6 bases). The germline V and J ends were trimmed by 4 bases and 5 bases, with 9 bases remaining between them. The germline CDR1 and CDR2 sequences are MNHEY and SVGAGI. The length of the CDR3 is 13 residues. The CDR3 region has the DNA TGTGCCAGCAGTTCACAGGGTGATCAGCCCCAGCATTTT. It encodes CASSSQGDQPQHF.

This sequence joins TRBV6-6 and TRBJ1-6; a possible D gene is TRBD1 (6 bases). V was pared by 6 bases and J by 4 bases, with 13 bases between. The CDR3 loop spans 15 amino acids. Germline V gene lookup returns CDR1 MNHNY and CDR2 SVGAGI (reference sequence). The CDR3 spells CASSHGTSYNSPLHF. In DNA form, the CDR3 reads TGTGCCAGCAGCCACGGGACATCTTATAATTCACCCCTCCACTTT.

The rearrangement uses TRBV29-1 and TRBJ2-7, with D perhaps matching TRBD2 (5 bases). Germline V lookup: CDR1 SQVTM, CDR2 ANQGSEA. The ends were cut back, 7 bases at V and 1 base at J, with 14 bases in the middle. This CDR3 has 13 amino acids. CDR3 coding DNA: TGCAGCGCCTTGAGGGCAGATTCCTACGAGCAGTACTTC. Protein sequence: CSALRADSYEQYF.

V gene TRBV6-2 or TRBV6-3 combines with J gene TRBJ1-4; D call uncertain. Germline V gene data show CDR1 as MNHEY and CDR2 as SVGEGT. The CDR3 spans 13 residues. The V end was cut by 2 bases, the J end by 8 bases, with 9 bases between. The CDR3 sequence: CASSYDGGEKLFF. CDR3 DNA: TGTGCCAGCAGTTACGACGGAGGGGAAAAACTGTTTTTT.

The rearrangement links TRBV5-1 to TRBJ1-2, with TRBD1 identical over 9 bases. CDR1 SGHRS and CDR2 YFSETQ come from the germline V gene. J gave up 7 bases and V 4 bases, and 11 bases lay outside the gene matches. The CDR3 is made up of 15 amino acids. In DNA, the CDR3 is TGCGCCAGCAGCATGACAGGGGGAGACCCGTTTGGCTACACCTTC. Translation: CASSMTGGDPFGYTF.

The genes are TRBV25-1 and TRBJ2-5; D possibly corresponds to TRBD1 (5 bases). Germline values: CDR1 MGHDK, CDR2 SYGVNS. The CDR3 runs 15 residues. V lost 3 bases and J 4 bases, leaving 15 bases between the germline ends. This CDR3 reads CASSDQGLWGETQYF. For the CDR3, the DNA is TGTGCCAGCAGTGACCAGGGCCTTTGGGGAGAGACCCAGTACTTC.

This clone was recorded once. This chain joins TRBV5-1 and TRBJ2-2; possibly TRBD1 for D (6 bases). CDR1 and CDR2 (germline): SGHRS, YFSETQ. V gave up 4 bases and J gave up 1 base, with 8 bases separating them. This CDR3 contains 14 residues. This CDR3 reads CASSPQGNTGELFF. The CDR3 nucleotides are TGCGCCAGCAGCCCACAGGGGAACACCGGGGAGCTGTTTTTT.

V usage is TRBV28 and J usage is TRBJ2-1; 8 positions match TRBD2. This CDR3 spans 16 amino acids. V lost 3 bases and J lost 3; bases outside the gene matches: 7. Looked up from germline, CDR1 is MDHEN and CDR2 is SYDVKM. The CDR3 sequence: CASSFRLATNYNEQFF. DNA of the CDR3: TGTGCCAGCAGTTTCCGACTAGCGACGAACTACAATGAGCAGTTCTTC.

The rearrangement links TRBV5-1 to TRBJ2-5; the match to TRBD1 covers 10 bases. Germline values: CDR1 SGHRS, CDR2 YFSETQ. The CDR3 is 15 residues long. The trim removed 3 bases at V and 5 bases at J, leaving 7 bases unmatched. Written as DNA, the CDR3 is TGCGCCAGCAGCTCCCTGACAGGGGGCGGGGAGACCCAGTACTTC. Its translation is CASSSLTGGGETQYF.

This chain links TRBV3-1 (or the pseudogene TRBV3-2) with TRBJ2-1, with 7 nucleotides matching TRBD2. The CDR3 consists of 15 residues. Germline trimming cut 1 base from V and 8 bases from J; bases unmatched to any gene: 8. CDR1 and CDR2 from the germline V gene are LGHDT and YNNKEL (reference sequence). In nucleotides, the CDR3 is TGTGCCAGCAGCCAAGGGCCCAGCGGGGCCTATGAGCAGTTCTTC. This sequence encodes CASSQGPSGAYEQFF.

The V gene is TRBV5-5, the J gene TRBJ1-1; D remains unclear. Germline V lookup: CDR1 SGHKS, CDR2 YYEKEE (reference sequence). V lost 4 bases, J lost 7 bases, and 11 bases lay in between. The CDR3 runs 12 residues. The CDR3 sequence is CASSPGSGEAFF. The CDR3 DNA follows: TGTGCCAGCAGCCCGGGGTCGGGTGAAGCTTTCTTT.

The rearrangement joins TRBV19 to TRBJ2-7; maybe TRBD1 (6 bases). The CDR3 has 12 amino acids. Trimming stripped 5 bases from V and 4 bases from J, with 9 bases between. Germline V gene data show CDR1 as LNHDA and CDR2 as SQIVND (reference sequence). The CDR3 coding sequence is TGTGCCAGTAGTCAACAGGGTTACGAGCAGTACTTC. This sequence encodes CASSQQGYEQYF.

V usage is TRBV5-4 and J usage is TRBJ2-7; 7 nucleotides align to TRBD2. This CDR3 has 14 residues. CDR1 SGHNT and CDR2 YYREEE come from the germline V gene (reference sequence). Losses at the gene ends were 4 bases for V and 4 bases for J; bases not matched to a gene: 8. CDR3 loop: CASSTGAGLYEQYF. CDR3 nucleotide sequence: TGTGCCAGCAGCACCGGAGCGGGGCTGTACGAGCAGTACTTC.

This clone was counted once. V gene TRBV5-8 combines with J gene TRBJ1-2; no firm D call. With 4 bases removed from V and 6 bases from J, the gap between germline ends came to 13 bases. The CDR3 loop spans 13 amino acids. CDR1 SGHTS and CDR2 YDEGEE come from the germline V gene. The CDR3, as DNA: TGTGCCAGCAGCCGCGATAGTACGGATGGCTACACCTTC. The encoded protein is CASSRDSTDGYTF.